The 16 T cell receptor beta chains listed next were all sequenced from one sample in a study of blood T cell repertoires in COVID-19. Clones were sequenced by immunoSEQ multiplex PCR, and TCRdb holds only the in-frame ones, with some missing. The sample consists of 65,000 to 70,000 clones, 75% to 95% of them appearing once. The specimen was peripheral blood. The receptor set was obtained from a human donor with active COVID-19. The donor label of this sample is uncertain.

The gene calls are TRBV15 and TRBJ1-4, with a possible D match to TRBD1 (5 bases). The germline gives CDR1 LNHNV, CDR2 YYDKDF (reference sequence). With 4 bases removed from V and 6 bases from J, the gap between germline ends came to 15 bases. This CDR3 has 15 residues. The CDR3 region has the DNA TGTGCCACCAGCACGGGGAGGCAGGGTGATGAAAAACTGTTTTTT. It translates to CATSTGRQGDEKLFF.

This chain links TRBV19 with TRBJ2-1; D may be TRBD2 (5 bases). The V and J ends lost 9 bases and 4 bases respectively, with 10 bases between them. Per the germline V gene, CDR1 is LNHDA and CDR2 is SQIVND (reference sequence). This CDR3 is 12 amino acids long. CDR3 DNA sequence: TGTGCCAGCAGAGAGGGTTACAATGAGCAGTTCTTC. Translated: CASREGYNEQFF.

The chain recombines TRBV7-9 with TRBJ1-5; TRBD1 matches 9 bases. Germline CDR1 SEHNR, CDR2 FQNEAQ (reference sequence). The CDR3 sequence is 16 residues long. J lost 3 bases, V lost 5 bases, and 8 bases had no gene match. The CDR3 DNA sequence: TGTGCCAGCAGCCAAGGACAGGGGTCCCCCAATCAGCCCCAGCATTTT. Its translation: CASSQGQGSPNQPQHF.

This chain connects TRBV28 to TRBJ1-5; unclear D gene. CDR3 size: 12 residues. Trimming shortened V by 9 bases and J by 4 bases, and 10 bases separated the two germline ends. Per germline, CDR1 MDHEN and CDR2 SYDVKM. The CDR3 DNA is TGTGCCAGTTCCAGGATGAATCAGCCCCAGCATTTT. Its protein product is CASSRMNQPQHF.

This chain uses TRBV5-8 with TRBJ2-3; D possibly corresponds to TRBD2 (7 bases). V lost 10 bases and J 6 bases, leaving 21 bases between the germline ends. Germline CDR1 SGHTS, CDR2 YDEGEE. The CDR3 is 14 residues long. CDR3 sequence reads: CAHSGGQNGDTQYF. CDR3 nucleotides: TGTGCCCACTCCGGGGGGCAGAACGGGGATACGCAGTATTTT.

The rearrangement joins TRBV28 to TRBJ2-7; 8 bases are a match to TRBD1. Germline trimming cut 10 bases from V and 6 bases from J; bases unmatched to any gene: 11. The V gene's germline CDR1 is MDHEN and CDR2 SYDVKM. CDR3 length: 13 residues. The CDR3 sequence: CATFPPDRGEQYF. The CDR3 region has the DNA TGTGCCACCTTCCCTCCTGACAGGGGCGAGCAGTACTTC.

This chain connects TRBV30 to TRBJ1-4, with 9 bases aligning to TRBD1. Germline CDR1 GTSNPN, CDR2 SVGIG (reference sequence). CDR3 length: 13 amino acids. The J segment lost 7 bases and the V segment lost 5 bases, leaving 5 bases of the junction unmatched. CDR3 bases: TGTGCCTGGGGGACAGGGTTAATTGAAAAACTGTTTTTT. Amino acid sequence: CAWGTGLIEKLFF.

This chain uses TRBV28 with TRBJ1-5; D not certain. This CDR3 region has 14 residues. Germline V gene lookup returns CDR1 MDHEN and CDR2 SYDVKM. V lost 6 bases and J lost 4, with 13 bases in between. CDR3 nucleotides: TGTGCCAGCAGACGGTCCTGGGCAAATCAGCCCCAGCATTTT. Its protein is CASRRSWANQPQHF.

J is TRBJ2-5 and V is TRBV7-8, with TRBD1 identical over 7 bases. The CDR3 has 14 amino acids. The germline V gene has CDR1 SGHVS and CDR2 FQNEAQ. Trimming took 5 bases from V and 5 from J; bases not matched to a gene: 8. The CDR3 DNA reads TGTGCCAGCAGCGGCAGACAGGGATCGGAGACCCAGTACTTC. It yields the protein CASSGRQGSETQYF.

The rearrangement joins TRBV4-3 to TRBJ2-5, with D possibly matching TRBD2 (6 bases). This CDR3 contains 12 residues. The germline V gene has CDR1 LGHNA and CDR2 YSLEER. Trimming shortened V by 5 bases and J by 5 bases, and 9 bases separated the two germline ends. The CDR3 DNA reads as TGCGCCAGCAGCGCCCGGGGGGAGACCCAGTACTTC. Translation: CASSARGETQYF.

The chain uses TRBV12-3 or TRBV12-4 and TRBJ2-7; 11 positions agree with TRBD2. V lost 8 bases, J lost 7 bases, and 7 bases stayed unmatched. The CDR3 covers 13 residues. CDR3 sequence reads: CASGTSGTGEQYF. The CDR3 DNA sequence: TGTGCCAGCGGGACTAGCGGTACCGGTGAGCAGTACTTC.

DNA of the CDR3: TGTGCCAGCAGGGGGACTAGCGGGGGAATGGGGGCCCAAGAGACCCAGTACTTC. Protein product: CASRGTSGGMGAQETQYF. The V call is TRBV25-1, the J call TRBJ2-5; 14 bases align to TRBD2. Per the germline V gene, CDR1 is MGHDK and CDR2 is SYGVNS. CDR3 length equals 18 residues. J gave up 1 base and V 6 bases, and 10 bases lay outside the gene matches.

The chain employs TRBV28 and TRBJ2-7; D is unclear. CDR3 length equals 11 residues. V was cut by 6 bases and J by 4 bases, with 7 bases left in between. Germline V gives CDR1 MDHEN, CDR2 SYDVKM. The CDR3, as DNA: TGTGCCAGCAGGTTTCTATACGAGCAGTACTTC. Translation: CASRFLYEQYF.

CDR3: CASSHRGGETQYF. For the CDR3, the DNA is TGTGCCAGCAGTCACAGGGGTGGGGAGACCCAGTACTTC. The chain links TRBV6-6 to TRBJ2-5, with 7 bases aligning to TRBD1. The germline V gene has CDR1 MNHNY and CDR2 SVGAGI (reference sequence). V lost 5 bases and J lost 5; bases outside the gene matches: 5. CDR3 length equals 13 residues.

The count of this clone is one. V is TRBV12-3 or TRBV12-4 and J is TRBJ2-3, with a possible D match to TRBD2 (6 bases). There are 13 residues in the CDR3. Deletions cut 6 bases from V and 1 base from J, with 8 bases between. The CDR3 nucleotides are TGTGCCAGCAGGGGACTTCGCACAGATACGCAGTATTTT. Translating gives CASRGLRTDTQYF.

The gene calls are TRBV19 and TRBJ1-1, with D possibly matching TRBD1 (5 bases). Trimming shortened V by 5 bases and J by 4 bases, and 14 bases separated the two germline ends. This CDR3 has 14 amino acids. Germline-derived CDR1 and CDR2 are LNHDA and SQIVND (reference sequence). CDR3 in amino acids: CASSFRVGGTEAFF. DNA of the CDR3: TGTGCCAGTAGTTTCAGGGTCGGGGGCACTGAAGCTTTCTTT. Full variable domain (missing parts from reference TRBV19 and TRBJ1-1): DGGITQSPKYLFRKEGQNVTLSCEQNLNHDAMYWYRQDPGQGLRLIYYSQIVNDFQKGDIAEGYSVSREKKESFPLTVTSAQKNPTAFYLCASSFRVGGTEAFFGQGTRLTVV.